A selection of T cell receptor beta chains follows, all from one sample in a study of blood T cell repertoires in COVID-19. TCRdb's table, derived via immunoSEQ multiplex PCR, lists solely in-frame clones and lacks some. The sample contains roughly 190,000 clones, about 80% of which appear only once. Sequenced: peripheral blood. Every receptor here comes from a man aged 55 to 70 with acute or convalescent COVID-19. The CDR3 runs from the conserved cysteine through the conserved F or W. A D gene is named only where the DNA matches it firmly. Some rows mark clone size as missing; the rest say once, few, many or name a class of expanded clone.

v_gene,j_gene,abundance,d_gene,len,CDR3nt,CDR3aa
TRBV15,TRBJ1-1,NA,TRBD1,15,TGTGCCACCAGCAGAGGGGGACAGGCCAACACTGAAGCTTTCTTT,CATSRGGQANTEAFF
TRBV7-2,TRBJ2-3,few,TRBD2,13,TGTGCCAGCAGCCGAAGTCCGGGGGGTTCGCAGTATTTT,CASSRSPGGSQYF
TRBV6-2/TRBV6-3,TRBJ1-6,NA,NA,14,TGTGCCAGCAGTTACTCGGCAACTAATTCACCCCTCCACTTT,CASSYSATNSPLHF
TRBV5-1,TRBJ1-5,few,NA,16,TGCGCCAGCAGCTTGGGCCCAGGGCCGAGCAATCAGCCCCAGCATTTT,CASSLGPGPSNQPQHF
TRBV5-1,TRBJ1-5,NA,NA,16,TGCGCCAGCAAAGCCAGGGGAAGGGTTAGCAATCAGCCCCAGCATTTT,CASKARGRVSNQPQHF
TRBV27,TRBJ2-7,NA,NA,18,TGTGCCAGCAGTTTATTCCCCCCGTCAGCGGCCAGCTCCTACGAGCAGTACTTC,CASSLFPPSAASSYEQYF
TRBV3-1/TRBV3-2,TRBJ2-2,NA,TRBD1,16,TGTGCCAGCAGCCCTCGGACAGGGCTGAACACCGGGGAGCTGTTTTTT,CASSPRTGLNTGELFF
TRBV4-3,TRBJ2-7,NA,NA,13,TGCGCCAGCAGCCAAGCCGAGTCCTACGAGCAGTACTTC,CASSQAESYEQYF
TRBV12-3/TRBV12-4,TRBJ1-1,NA,NA,12,TGTGCCAGCAGTTTATGGCACACTGAAGCTTTCTTT,CASSLWHTEAFF
TRBV19,TRBJ1-2,once,TRBD1,18,TGTGCCAGTAGTCCGGGAACCGGGACAGGACCGACTAACTATGGCTACACCTTC,CASSPGTGTGPTNYGYTF
TRBV9,TRBJ2-7,NA,NA,14,TGTGCCAGCAGCCCTCAGGACTTCTCCTACGAGCAGTACTTC,CASSPQDFSYEQYF
TRBV7-3,TRBJ1-2,medium-sized,TRBD1,13,TGTGCCAGCAGCTCCGGACAGGGTGATGGCTACACCTTC,CASSSGQGDGYTF
TRBV12-5,TRBJ1-2,NA,NA,11,TGTGCTAGTGGTTCTTCTATGGGCTACACCTTC,CASGSSMGYTF
TRBV19,TRBJ1-2,NA,NA,12,TGTGCCAGTAGTTCACAGGGATACGGCTACACCTTC,CASSSQGYGYTF
TRBV6-5,TRBJ2-7,NA,TRBD1,13,TGTGCCAGCAGCCGGACAGGGGTAAACGAGCAGTACTTC,CASSRTGVNEQYF
TRBV2,TRBJ2-5,NA,NA,14,TGTGCCAGCAGTGAACCAGTGGACCAAGAGACCCAGTACTTC,CASSEPVDQETQYF
TRBV12-3/TRBV12-4,TRBJ2-1,NA,TRBD2,13,TGTGCCAGCAGGGGACTAGCGGGAGGGTCGCAGTTCTTC,CASRGLAGGSQFF
TRBV29-1,TRBJ1-1,NA,NA,13,TGCAGCGTTGTTGAACAGGCGAACACTGAAGCTTTCTTT,CSVVEQANTEAFF
TRBV28,TRBJ1-5,NA,TRBD1,17,TGTGCCAGCAGTTCAGGGACAGCAATGGGTAGCAATCAGCCCCAGCATTTT,CASSSGTAMGSNQPQHF
TRBV4-1,TRBJ2-7,few,TRBD2,18,TGCGCCAGCAGCCAAACAGTGTTTAGCGGGCTACGCAGCTACGAGCAGTACTTC,CASSQTVFSGLRSYEQYF
TRBV7-9,TRBJ2-7,NA,TRBD1,16,TGTGCCAGCAGCCACGGCCCGGGACAGGAAACCTACGAGCAGTACTTC,CASSHGPGQETYEQYF
TRBV6-5,TRBJ2-3,NA,NA,15,TGTGCCAGCAGTTACTCCCCCGGGGGAATAGATACGCAGTATTTT,CASSYSPGGIDTQYF
TRBV18,TRBJ2-1,NA,TRBD2,14,TGTGCCAGCTCACCTAGCGGGGAAGGGATTGAGCAGTTCTTC,CASSPSGEGIEQFF
TRBV12-3/TRBV12-4,TRBJ1-4,NA,NA,13,TGTGCCAGCAGTTTCCGACAGGCTGAAAAACTGTTTTTT,CASSFRQAEKLFF
TRBV7-8,TRBJ1-2,NA,NA,13,TGTGCCAGCAGCTACAGGGTTAACTATGGCTACACCTTC,CASSYRVNYGYTF
TRBV18,TRBJ2-7,NA,TRBD1,14,TGTGCCAGCTCACCGATTTCGACAGGGACCGAGCAGTACTTC,CASSPISTGTEQYF
TRBV6-6,TRBJ2-7,NA,NA,13,TGTGCCAGCAGTTACTCGAAAGAGTACGAGCAGTACTTC,CASSYSKEYEQYF
TRBV7-2,TRBJ1-5,NA,NA,13,TGTGCCAGCAGCTTAGGACAAAATCAGCCCCAGCATTTT,CASSLGQNQPQHF
TRBV28,TRBJ1-2,NA,NA,12,TGTGCCAGCAGTTTACAGGGATATGGCTACACCTTC,CASSLQGYGYTF
TRBV5-1,TRBJ2-1,NA,TRBD2,17,TGCGCCAGCAGCTTGCGGGATAGCGGGAGGGTCCACAATGAGCAGTTCTTC,CASSLRDSGRVHNEQFF
TRBV27,TRBJ1-4,many,NA,15,TGTGCCAGCAGTTTAAGGACAGCAACTAATGAAAAACTGTTTTTT,CASSLRTATNEKLFF
TRBV7-2,TRBJ2-4,NA,TRBD2,17,TGTGCCAGCAGCCCATTTCCTAGCGGGAGGGCCGGGCACATTCAGTACTTC,CASSPFPSGRAGHIQYF
TRBV4-3,TRBJ1-1,NA,NA,13,TGCGCCAGCAGCCCTGGTAGCAACGCTGAAGCTTTCTTT,CASSPGSNAEAFF